The 7 T cell receptor beta chains given below trace back to one sample, sequenced in a study of OX40 agonist ivuxolimab in advanced cancers. Clones were read by immunoSEQ multiplex PCR, and TCRdb kept only the in-frame ones, dropping some. Of some 20,000 clones detected, 84% appear once; the ten largest clones hold 30% to 35%. The sequenced sample was CD4+ or CD8+ T cells sorted from blood, obtained in a trial of the OX40 agonist ivuxolimab. Receptors originate from an adult with an advanced solid tumor such as melanoma, head and neck, liver or kidney cancer.

The chain uses TRBV10-3 and TRBJ2-1, with a weak D call TRBD2 (6 bases). The CDR3 consists of 15 residues. CDR1 and CDR2 (germline): ENHRY, SYGVKD. Trimming cost V 3 bases and J 3 bases, with 12 bases left between them. CDR3 nucleotide sequence: TGTGCCATCAGTGATCGACTAGACTTCTACAATGAGCAGTTCTTC. It encodes CAISDRLDFYNEQFF.

The chain carries TRBV7-4 and TRBJ2-7; D tentatively reads TRBD1 or TRBD2 (5 bases each). V was shortened by 5 bases and J by 4 bases, with 15 bases between the two germline ends. The CDR3 contains 14 residues. CDR1 and CDR2 from the germline V gene are SGHVT and SQSDAQ. For the CDR3, the DNA is TGTGCCAGCAGCCCCTGGGGACCATCGTACGAGCAGTACTTC. Translation gives CASSPWGPSYEQYF.

The J gene is TRBJ2-5, the V gene TRBV5-4; D uncertain. The CDR3 has 14 residues. Trimming stripped 0 bases from V and 1 base from J, with 7 bases between. Germline loops: CDR1 SGHNT, CDR2 YYREEE (reference sequence). This CDR3 is CASSLVGIQETQYF. In DNA, the CDR3 is TGTGCCAGCAGCTTGGTGGGAATCCAAGAGACCCAGTACTTC. Filled out from reference TRBV5-4 and TRBJ2-5, the complete variable domain reads ETGVTQSPTHLIKTRGQQVTLRCSSQSGHNTVSWYQQALGQGPQFIFQYYREEENGRGNFPPRFSGLQFPNYSSELNVNALELDDSALYLCASSLVGIQETQYFGPGTRLLVL.

The chain has TRBV5-1 and TRBJ2-1; 15 bases map to TRBD2. Germline V gene sequence: CDR1 SGHRS, CDR2 YFSETQ. CDR3 length equals 20 residues. The junction had 13 bases not matched to a gene; V was cut back by 3 bases and J by 3 bases. CDR3 in DNA: TGCGCCAGCAGCTCTGGACTAGCGGGAGGGCGAACGACGGACTACAATGAGCAGTTCTTC. Residues: CASSSGLAGGRTTDYNEQFF. Full variable domain (rest looked up from reference TRBV5-1 and TRBJ2-1): KAGVTQTPRYLIKTRGQQVTLSCSPISGHRSVSWYQQTPGQGLQFLFEYFSETQRNKGNFPGRFSGRQFSNSRSEMNVSTLELGDSALYLCASSSGLAGGRTTDYNEQFFGPGTRLTVL.

The V gene is TRBV6-6, the J gene TRBJ2-7, with TRBD2 matching 7 bases. Trimming removed 0 bases from V and 5 bases from J; junction bases left unmatched: 1. The CDR3 runs 13 residues. The germline gives CDR1 MNHNY, CDR2 SVGAGI (reference sequence). The CDR3 protein is CASSYSRGDEQYF. CDR3 nucleotide sequence: TGTGCCAGCAGTTACTCTCGGGGGGACGAGCAGTACTTC.

This clone is hyperexpanded within its sample. This chain connects TRBV19 to TRBJ1-4; D is perhaps TRBD1 (6 bases). Between the trimmed V and J ends, which lost 9 bases and 8 bases, there was a span of 10 bases. CDR3 length: 11 amino acids. Germline V gene data show CDR1 as LNHDA and CDR2 as SQIVND (reference sequence). The CDR3 bases are TGTGCCAGCACCGGGACAGAAAAACTGTTTTTT. Translated, it gives CASTGTEKLFF.

The V call is TRBV28, the J call TRBJ1-1, with no clear D. The CDR3 contains 14 residues. V was pared by 5 bases and J by 1 base, with 11 bases between. Germline V gene data show CDR1 as MDHEN and CDR2 as SYDVKM. The CDR3 is CASSVTTWNTEAFF. As DNA, the CDR3 is TGTGCCAGCAGTGTGACAACCTGGAACACTGAAGCTTTCTTT. Full variable domain (rest looked up from reference TRBV28 and TRBJ1-1): DVKVTQSSRYLVKRTGEKVFLECVQDMDHENMFWYRQDPGLGLRLIYFSYDVKMKEKGDIPEGYSVSREKKERFSLILESASTNQTSMYLCASSVTTWNTEAFFGQGTRLTVV.